The 26 T cell receptor beta chains below come from one sample, sequenced in a study of blood T cell repertoires in COVID-19. Only in-frame clones appear in the TCRdb table, and some are missing; sequencing was by immunoSEQ multiplex PCR. The sample has tens of thousands of clones, about 71% seen once; the top ten hold 8.5% to 9%. The sample comprised peripheral blood. The origin of the receptors is a woman in her 70s with acute or convalescent COVID-19.

V is TRBV9 and J is TRBJ2-1; maybe TRBD2 (5 bases). The germline CDR1 and CDR2 sequences are SGDLS and YYNGEE. Deletions cut 0 bases from V and 9 bases from J, with 10 bases between. The CDR3 spans 13 residues. The CDR3 region is CASSVGGSGEQFF. CDR3 in DNA: TGTGCCAGCAGCGTAGGAGGGAGTGGTGAGCAGTTCTTC.

The rearrangement joins TRBV28 to TRBJ2-1, with TRBD2 matching 8 bases. The germline V gene encodes CDR1 MDHEN and CDR2 SYDVKM. After removal of 7 bases from V and 8 bases from J, the junction contained 10 bases not matched to a gene. The CDR3 has 14 residues. CDR3 loop: CASISGSIADEQFF. CDR3 DNA: TGTGCCAGCATCAGCGGGAGTATCGCCGATGAGCAGTTCTTC.

This sequence joins TRBV7-8 and TRBJ2-7; D perhaps matches TRBD1 (5 bases). Trimming removed 5 bases at V and 6 bases at J, with 20 bases between. Germline V gene lookup returns CDR1 SGHVS and CDR2 FQNEAQ. The CDR3 is made up of 15 amino acids. Written as DNA, the CDR3 is TGTGCCAGCAGCCCGTCCACAGGATTCCCCAGCGAGCAGTACTTC. Residues: CASSPSTGFPSEQYF.

The chain is built from TRBV11-3 and TRBJ2-7; maybe TRBD2 (5 bases). The CDR3 is 11 amino acids. Germline V CDR1 and CDR2: SGHNT, YENEEA. Between the trimmed V and J ends, which lost 6 bases and 9 bases, there was a span of 12 bases. The CDR3 region is CASSLPRGQYF. In DNA, the CDR3 is TGTGCCAGCAGTCTCCCCCGGGGGCAGTACTTC.

This chain connects TRBV5-4 to TRBJ2-2, with 9 bases lining up with TRBD1. The V and J ends lost 3 bases and 5 bases, in that order; junction bases with no gene match: 5. This CDR3 has 15 amino acids. Germline V CDR1 and CDR2: SGHNT, YYREEE (reference sequence). The CDR3: CASSSTGGFTGELFF. Written as DNA, the CDR3 is TGTGCCAGCAGCTCAACAGGGGGCTTTACCGGGGAGCTGTTTTTT. The variable domain in full, completed from reference TRBV5-4 and TRBJ2-2, reads ETGVTQSPTHLIKTRGQQVTLRCSSQSGHNTVSWYQQALGQGPQFIFQYYREEENGRGNFPPRFSGLQFPNYSSELNVNALELDDSALYLCASSSTGGFTGELFFGEGSRLTVL.

This rearrangement joins TRBV10-3 to TRBJ2-3, with TRBD2 matching 11 bases. Germline V gene sequence: CDR1 ENHRY, CDR2 SYGVKD. The CDR3 runs to 19 residues. The V and J ends lost 0 bases and 2 bases, in that order; junction bases with no gene match: 10. This CDR3 is CAISESLASGGINTDTQYF. The CDR3 DNA is TGTGCCATCAGTGAGTCGCTAGCTAGCGGGGGGATAAACACAGATACGCAGTATTTT.

The chain joins TRBV5-4 to TRBJ2-5; no clear D. Trimming removed 0 bases at V and 0 bases at J, with 9 bases between. There are 15 residues in the CDR3. CDR1 and CDR2 (germline): SGHNT, YYREEE (reference sequence). The CDR3 here is CASSLAVGYQETQYF. Here the CDR3 DNA reads TGTGCCAGCAGCTTGGCTGTCGGGTACCAAGAGACCCAGTACTTC.

This clone has a handful of counts. The chain uses TRBV6-5 and TRBJ2-3, with 9 bases matching TRBD2. The CDR3 has 15 amino acids. Looked up from germline, CDR1 is MNHEY and CDR2 is SVGAGI. Losses at the gene ends were 6 bases for V and 0 bases for J; bases not matched to a gene: 4. CDR3 sequence reads: CASSRSGGSTDTQYF. The CDR3 nucleotides are TGTGCCAGCAGCCGTAGCGGGGGAAGCACAGATACGCAGTATTTT.

On this clone itself: A read error may explain this, as a much larger clone is one base away. The V call is TRBV2, the J call TRBJ1-1; no firm D call. The germline V gene encodes CDR1 SNHLY and CDR2 FYNNEI. This CDR3 spans 14 amino acids. The CDR3 DNA sequence: TGTGCCAGCAGGCCTAGCTCCCGGAACACTGAAACTTTCTTT. Its protein is CASRPSSRNTETFF. Drawing the rest from reference TRBV2 and TRBJ1-1, the complete variable domain is EPEVTQTPSHQVTQMGQEVILRCVPISNHLYFYWYRQILGQKVEFLVSFYNNEISEKSEIFDDQFSVERPDGSNFTLKIRSTKLEDSAMYFCASRPSSRNTETFFGQGTRLTVV.

This clone was seen just once. The V gene is TRBV29-1, the J gene TRBJ2-7; 8 bases align to TRBD1. V lost 7 bases and J lost 5; bases outside the gene matches: 7. Germline V lookup: CDR1 SQVTM, CDR2 ANQGSEA. The CDR3 extends over 12 amino acids. CDR3 bases: TGCAGCGCCGCTGGCAGGGGGCACGAGCAGTACTTC. Translation gives CSAAGRGHEQYF.

This chain joins TRBV10-3 and TRBJ2-3, with D maybe TRBD2 (5 bases). Germline-derived CDR1 and CDR2 are ENHRY and SYGVKD. Trimming removed 6 bases at V and 1 base at J, with 14 bases between. The CDR3 is made up of 15 amino acids. The CDR3 DNA sequence: TGTGCCATCAGCTCAGGAGGCACTGGCACAGATACGCAGTATTTT. As protein: CAISSGGTGTDTQYF.

There are a few counts of this clone. V is TRBV19 and J is TRBJ2-7; 7 nucleotides agree with TRBD2. This CDR3 spans 15 amino acids. From germline, CDR1 is LNHDA and CDR2 SQIVND (reference sequence). J was trimmed by 2 bases and V by 3 bases; bases with no gene match: 7. This CDR3 reads CASSIREGLTYEQYF. CDR3 nucleotide sequence: TGTGCCAGTAGTATCAGGGAGGGGCTAACCTACGAGCAGTACTTC.

This clone was observed a single time. This rearrangement joins TRBV19 to TRBJ1-2, with no clear D. Germline CDR1 is LNHDA and CDR2 is SQIVND (reference sequence). Trimming cost V 6 bases and J 6 bases, with 17 bases left between them. The CDR3 extends over 14 amino acids. The CDR3 DNA sequence: TGTGCCAGTAGACTACCGGGGAGAAGAAATGGCTACACCTTC. Protein: CASRLPGRRNGYTF.

This clone has a single count. The chain links TRBV5-4 to TRBJ2-1; 7 bases line up with TRBD2. V gave up 6 bases and J gave up 0 bases; unmatched junction bases: 9. Germline lookup yields CDR1 SGHNT and CDR2 YYREEE (reference sequence). There are 16 residues in the CDR3. The CDR3 DNA reads as TGTGCCAGCAAATCTGGAGCGGGGAGCTCCTACAATGAGCAGTTCTTC. Translating gives CASKSGAGSSYNEQFF.

This clone was observed a single time. This chain connects TRBV3-1 (or the pseudogene TRBV3-2) to TRBJ2-3, with 14 bases aligning to TRBD2. This CDR3 comprises 17 residues. CDR1 is LGHDT and CDR2 is YNNKEL in the germline V gene (reference sequence). The junction had 6 bases not matched to a gene; V was cut back by 5 bases and J by 2 bases. CDR3 nucleotides: TGTGCCAGCAGCTCCCGGACTAGCGGGAGGAACACAGATACGCAGTATTTT. This gives the protein CASSSRTSGRNTDTQYF.

This clone occurred a few times. The chain employs TRBV28 and TRBJ1-2, with no clear D. The CDR3 sequence is 13 residues long. V was pared by 6 bases and J by 1 base, with 9 bases between. Germline CDR1 MDHEN, CDR2 SYDVKM. CDR3 region: CASSLTNNYGYTF. For the CDR3, the DNA is TGTGCCAGCAGCCTGACTAATAACTATGGCTACACCTTC.

The CDR3 DNA follows: TGTGCCAGCAGCCAGGGTCCCGTGGAGACCCAGTACTTC. Translating it yields CASSQGPVETQYF. The chain is built from TRBV7-3 and TRBJ2-5; TRBD1 might be the D (5 bases). This CDR3 has 13 amino acids. Germline CDR1 reads SGHTA; CDR2 reads FQGTGA. With 5 bases removed from V and 5 bases from J, the gap between germline ends came to 12 bases.

This clone was seen more than once but under ten times. The chain couples TRBV25-1 to TRBJ2-5, with a weak D call TRBD2 (5 bases). With 1 base removed from V and 3 bases from J, the gap between germline ends came to 12 bases. In germline, CDR1 is MGHDK, CDR2 SYGVNS. The CDR3 extends over 15 amino acids. Written as DNA, the CDR3 is TGTGCCAGCAGTGAATCCCGCTCCGGGAAAGAGACCCAGTACTTC. This gives the protein CASSESRSGKETQYF.

A single count supports this clone. CDR3: CASSSGGTGYEQYF. The CDR3 DNA sequence: TGTGCCAGCAGCTCTGGAGGGACAGGTTACGAGCAGTACTTC. This chain joins TRBV28 and TRBJ2-7, with 8 bases aligning to TRBD1. In germline, CDR1 is MDHEN, CDR2 SYDVKM. The V and J ends lost 6 bases and 4 bases, in that order; junction bases with no gene match: 8. CDR3 length: 14 amino acids.

The CDR3 sequence is CASFSQGGEQYF. The CDR3 coding sequence is TGCGCCAGCTTCTCCCAGGGGGGCGAGCAGTACTTC. The J gene is TRBJ2-7, the V gene TRBV5-1, with a possible D match to TRBD1 (7 bases). V shed 7 bases and J shed 6 bases, with 14 bases lying between them. The CDR3 contains 12 residues. Germline lookup yields CDR1 SGHRS and CDR2 YFSETQ.

This clone was counted between two and nine times. The chain links TRBV10-3 to TRBJ2-5; unclear D gene. This CDR3 region has 12 residues. V lost 3 bases to trimming and J lost 4 bases, with 6 bases between them. Germline V lookup: CDR1 ENHRY, CDR2 SYGVKD. CDR3 coding DNA: TGTGCCATCAGTGACGCCGGAGAGACCCAGTACTTC. It translates to CAISDAGETQYF.

The chain employs TRBV10-3 and TRBJ1-5; D ambiguous. The germline V gene has CDR1 ENHRY and CDR2 SYGVKD. CDR3 length: 15 amino acids. V gave up 2 bases and J gave up 5 bases, with 13 bases separating them. The CDR3 region is CAISEGGPRDQPQHF. The CDR3, as DNA: TGTGCCATCAGTGAGGGCGGCCCGAGAGATCAGCCCCAGCATTTT.

The DNA of the CDR3 is TGTGCCAGCAGTTACTCACTAGCGGGGGGACAGGCACAGTGGGAGACCCAGTACTTC. It encodes CASSYSLAGGQAQWETQYF. This sequence joins TRBV6-2 or TRBV6-3 and TRBJ2-5; 12 bases match TRBD2. With V trimmed by 0 bases and J by 5 bases, 13 bases remained unmatched. There are 19 residues in the CDR3. CDR1 MNHEY and CDR2 SVGEGT come from the germline V gene.

The chain links TRBV19 to TRBJ2-2, with 7 bases matching TRBD1. V was pared by 4 bases and J by 0 bases, with 5 bases of the junction left unmatched. The CDR3 has 16 residues. Looked up from germline, CDR1 is LNHDA and CDR2 is SQIVND (reference sequence). CDR3 protein: CASSKQGTPNTGELFF. DNA for the CDR3: TGTGCCAGTAGTAAACAGGGGACCCCGAACACCGGGGAGCTGTTTTTT.

As DNA, the CDR3 is TGTGCCAGCAGTGAGGAGGGCAGGTACCCAGATACGCAGTATTTT. As protein: CASSEEGRYPDTQYF. The V call is TRBV2, the J call TRBJ2-3, with D tentatively TRBD2 (6 bases). The CDR3 sequence is 15 residues long. Germline CDR1 is SNHLY and CDR2 is FYNNEI. The germline V and J ends were trimmed by 3 bases and 4 bases, with 14 bases remaining between them. The whole variable domain, filled in from reference TRBV2 and TRBJ2-3, reads EPEVTQTPSHQVTQMGQEVILRCVPISNHLYFYWYRQILGQKVEFLVSFYNNEISEKSEIFDDQFSVERPDGSNFTLKIRSTKLEDSAMYFCASSEEGRYPDTQYFGPGTRLTVL.

The gene calls are TRBV29-1 and TRBJ2-3, with a weak D call TRBD2 (5 bases). V was cut by 6 bases and J by 0 bases, with 16 bases left in between. Germline CDR1 SQVTM, CDR2 ANQGSEA. The CDR3 totals 15 residues. Here the CDR3 reads CSVRTLGGSTDTQYF. The CDR3 region has the DNA TGCAGCGTCCGTACATTAGGCGGGAGCACAGATACGCAGTATTTT.